This T cell receptor (beta chain) was retrieved from a study of blood T cell repertoires in COVID-19. The V end lost 1 base, the J end lost 5 bases, and 9 bases lay between the germline ends. Per the germline V gene, CDR1 is SGHTA and CDR2 is FQGTGA. The CDR3 sequence is 14 residues long. The protocol was immunoSEQ multiplex PCR, while the TCRdb copy is restricted to in-frame clones and leaves out a portion. In the table there are more than 200,000 clones, over 75% of which are singletons. The sequence was collected from a woman between 40 and 55 years old who had recovered from COVID-19. The material sequenced was peripheral blood. The chain carries TRBV7-3 and TRBJ2-1; D is uncertain. Here the CDR3 reads CASSLNPLNNEQFF. In nucleotides, the CDR3 is TGTGCCAGCAGCTTAAATCCCTTAAACAATGAGCAGTTCTTC.